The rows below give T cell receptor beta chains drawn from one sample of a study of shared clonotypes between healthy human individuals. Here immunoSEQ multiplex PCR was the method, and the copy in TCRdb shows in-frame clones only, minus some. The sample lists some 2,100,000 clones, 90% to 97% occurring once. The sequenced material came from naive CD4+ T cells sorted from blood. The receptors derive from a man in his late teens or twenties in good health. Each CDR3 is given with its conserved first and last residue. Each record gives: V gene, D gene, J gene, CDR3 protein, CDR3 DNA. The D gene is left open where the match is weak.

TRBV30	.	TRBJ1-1	CAWSAVQGLGGAFF	TGTGCCTGGAGTGCCGTACAGGGCCTGGGAGGAGCTTTCTTT
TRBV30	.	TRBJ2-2	CAWIPRSSPYGELFF	TGTGCCTGGATCCCTCGGAGCAGCCCCTACGGGGAGCTGTTTTTT
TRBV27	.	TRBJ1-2	CASSRGYIYGYTF	TGTGCCAGCAGTCGGGGATACATCTATGGCTACACCTTC
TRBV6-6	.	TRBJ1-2	CASTAAQGSTNYGYTF	TGTGCCAGCACCGCCGCCCAAGGCAGTACTAACTATGGCTACACCTTC
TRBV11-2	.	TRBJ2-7	CASSRRFGQGGEQYF	TGTGCCAGCAGCCGAAGGTTTGGTCAGGGGGGCGAGCAGTACTTC
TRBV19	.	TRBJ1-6	CASSTLYSPLHF	TGTGCCAGTAGTACTCTCTATTCACCCCTCCACTTT
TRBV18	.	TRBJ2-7	CASSLSQGLLHEQYF	TGTGCCAGCTCATTATCGCAGGGCTTATTACACGAGCAGTACTTC
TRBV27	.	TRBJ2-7	CASSSPIHRYEQYF	TGTGCCAGCAGTTCACCCATACACCGCTACGAGCAGTACTTC
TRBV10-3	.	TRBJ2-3	CAISERLDLTDTQYF	TGTGCCATCAGTGAGAGACTAGATTTGACAGATACGCAGTATTTT
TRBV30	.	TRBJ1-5	CAWSVSGVQPQHF	TGTGCCTGGAGTGTAAGCGGAGTTCAGCCCCAGCATTTT
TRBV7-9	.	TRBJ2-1	CASSLAQIYNEQFF	TGTGCCAGCAGCTTAGCACAAATCTACAATGAGCAGTTCTTC